The sequence of this TCR beta chain was determined in a study of metastatic and nonmetastatic thyroid tumors (dated by TCRdb to 2019 to 2021). Broadly, across the study: Repertoires were compared across peripheral blood and tumor or nodule tissue samples from malignant and benign thyroid patients. Paper-wide results and their limitations: In both blood and tumor samples, malignant tumors were reported to have significantly higher TCR beta diversity than benign nodules.

Receptor amplification or capture employed PCR. TCRdb shows the sequencer as Illumina HiSeq 4000. High-throughput sequencing was used to profile the CDR3 region of the TCR beta-chain in every patient. In the original analysis: Drawing on CDR3 differences between clinicopathological groups, the researchers built a classifier meant to tell apart patients with distant-metastatic papillary thyroid cancer. Repertoire diversity was assessed with the Shannon index, and tumor-blood repertoire similarity with the Morisita-Horn index. TCRdb itself trimmed the public reads at Q25 with fastp, ran MiXCR and retained productive beta chains. The V and J calls come from TCRdb's annotation, not from the publication. Present in this sample are around 15,000 clones, around 16% of which were seen just once. The biggest ten clones account for around 16% of the sample. Many counts were recorded for this clone. What this receptor recognizes is not known. Base qualities are not at hand, and no much larger clone is one base apart.

No treatment had been received by any patient before thyroid surgery. The study retrospectively analysed patient clinical samples collected from about 2012 to 2018 using T-cell receptor beta sequencing. The receptor comes from a female donor with papillary thyroid cancer or a benign thyroid nodule (not recorded which). Some clones in this sample may be carry-over from other donors' samples. The sample consisted of blood.

The CDR3 protein sequence reads: CASSLRQIGTEAFF. DNA sequence: TGTGCCAGCAGTCTTCGACAGATTGGGACTGAAGCTTTCTTT. The chain is encoded by TRBV2 joined to TRBJ1-1; perhaps TRBD1 is the D gene, with 5 bases matching. Per the germline V gene, SNHLY is the CDR1 and FYNNEI is the CDR2. The CDR3, from cysteine to phenylalanine, totals 14 residues. The retained sequence is limited to the CDR3, 42 bases, with the frame set at the first base. Cut back by 5 bases and 5 bases, the V and J ends lie 15 bases apart.